This record looks at one TCR beta chain sequence and its context. This sample is part of a study of blood T cell repertoires in COVID-19. The overall study: Cohort 3 recovered donors had two negative PCRs, clearance, or symptom resolution. In each case, the material was cDNA or gDNA derived from T cells, B-cell-depleted T cells, or PBMCs.

The repertoire was sequenced with immunoSEQ multiplex PCR; TCRdb's copy has only in-frame clones and lacks some. The table has about 280,000 clones, 70% to 90% seen once. All enrollees were roughly 18 to 90 years old and from 20 to 25 US areas. Participant-given clinical history determined each cohort assignment. This CDR3 is 14 amino acids long. From germline, CDR1 is MDHEN and CDR2 SYDVKM. Trimming removed 6 bases from V and 2 bases from J, with 10 bases in between. The TCR originated in an older woman in a cohort exposed to, infected with or recovered from COVID-19 (not recorded which). Sequenced material: PBMCs or T cells enriched from blood (not recorded which). V is TRBV28 and J is TRBJ2-2, with no clear D. The CDR3 DNA reads TGTGCCAGCAGGCGTCTGCTAAACACCGGGGAGCTGTTTTTT. Translating it yields CASRRLLNTGELFF. Supplemented by reference TRBV28 and TRBJ2-2, the full variable domain reads DVKVTQSSRYLVKRTGEKVFLECVQDMDHENMFWYRQDPGLGLRLIYFSYDVKMKEKGDIPEGYSVSREKKERFSLILESASTNQTSMYLCASRRLLNTGELFFGEGSRLTVL.